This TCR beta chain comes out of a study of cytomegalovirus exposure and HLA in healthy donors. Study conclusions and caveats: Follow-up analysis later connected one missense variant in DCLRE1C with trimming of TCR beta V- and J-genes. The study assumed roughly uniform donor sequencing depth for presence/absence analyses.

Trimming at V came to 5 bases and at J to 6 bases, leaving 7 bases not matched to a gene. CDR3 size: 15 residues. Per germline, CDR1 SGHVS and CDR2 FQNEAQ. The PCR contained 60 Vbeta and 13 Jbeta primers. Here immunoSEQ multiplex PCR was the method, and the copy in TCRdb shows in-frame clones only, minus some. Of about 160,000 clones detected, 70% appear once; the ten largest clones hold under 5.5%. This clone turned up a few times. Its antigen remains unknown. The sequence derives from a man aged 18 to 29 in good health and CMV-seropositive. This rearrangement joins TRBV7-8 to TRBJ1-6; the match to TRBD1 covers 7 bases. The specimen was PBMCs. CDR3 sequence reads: CASSPGGRSNSPLHF. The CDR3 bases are TGTGCCAGCAGCCCAGGGGGACGCTCTAATTCACCCCTCCACTTT.